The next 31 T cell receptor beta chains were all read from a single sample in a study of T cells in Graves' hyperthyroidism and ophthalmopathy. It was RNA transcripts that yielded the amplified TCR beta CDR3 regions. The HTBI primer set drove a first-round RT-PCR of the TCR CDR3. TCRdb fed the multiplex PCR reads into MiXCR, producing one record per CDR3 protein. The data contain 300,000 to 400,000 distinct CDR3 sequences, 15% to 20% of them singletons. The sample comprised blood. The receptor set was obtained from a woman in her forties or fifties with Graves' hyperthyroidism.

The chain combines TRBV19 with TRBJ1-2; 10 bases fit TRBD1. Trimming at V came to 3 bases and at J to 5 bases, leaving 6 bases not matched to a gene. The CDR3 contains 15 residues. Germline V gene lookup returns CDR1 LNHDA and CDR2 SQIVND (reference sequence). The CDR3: CASSMERDRGYGYTF. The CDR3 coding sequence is TGTGCCAGTAGTATGGAGAGGGACAGGGGATATGGCTACACCTTC.

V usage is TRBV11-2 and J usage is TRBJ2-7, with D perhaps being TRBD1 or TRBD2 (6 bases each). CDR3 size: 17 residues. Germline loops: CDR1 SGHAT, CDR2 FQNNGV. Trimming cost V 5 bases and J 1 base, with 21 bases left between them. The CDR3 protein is CASSTRSIRGQSYEQYV. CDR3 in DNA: TGTGCCAGCAGCACCCGGTCGATTCGGGGGCAATCCTACGAGCAGTACGTC.

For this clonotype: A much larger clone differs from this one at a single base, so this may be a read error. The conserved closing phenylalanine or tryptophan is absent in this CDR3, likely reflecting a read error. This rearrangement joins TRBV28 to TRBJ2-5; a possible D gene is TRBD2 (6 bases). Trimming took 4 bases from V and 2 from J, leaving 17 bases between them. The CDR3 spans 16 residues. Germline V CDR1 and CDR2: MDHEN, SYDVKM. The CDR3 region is CASSSPGVTTQETQYL. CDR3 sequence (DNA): TGTGCCAGCAGTTCCCCGGGAGTCACTACTCAAGAGACCCAGTACCTC.

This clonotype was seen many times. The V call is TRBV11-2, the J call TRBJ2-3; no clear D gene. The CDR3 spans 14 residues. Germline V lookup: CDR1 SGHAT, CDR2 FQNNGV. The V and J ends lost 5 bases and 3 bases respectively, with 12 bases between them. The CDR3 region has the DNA TGTGCCAGCAGCCTCCAGTGGAGTACAGATACGCAGTATTTT. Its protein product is CASSLQWSTDTQYF. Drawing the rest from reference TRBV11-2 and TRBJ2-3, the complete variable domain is EAGVAQSPRYKIIEKRQSVAFWCNPISGHATLYWYQQILGQGPKLLIQFQNNGVVDDSQLPKDRFSAERLKGVDSTLKIQPAKLEDSAVYLCASSLQWSTDTQYFGPGTRLTVL.

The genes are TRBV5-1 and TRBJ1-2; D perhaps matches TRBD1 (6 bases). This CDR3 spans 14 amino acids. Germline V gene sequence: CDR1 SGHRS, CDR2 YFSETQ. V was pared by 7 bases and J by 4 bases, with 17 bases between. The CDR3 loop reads CASGGPGESYGYTF. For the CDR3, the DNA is TGCGCCAGCGGCGGTCCAGGGGAATCCTATGGCTACACCTTC. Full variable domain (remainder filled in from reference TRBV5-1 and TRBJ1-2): KAGVTQTPRYLIKTRGQQVTLSCSPISGHRSVSWYQQTPGQGLQFLFEYFSETQRNKGNFPGRFSGRQFSNSRSEMNVSTLELGDSALYLCASGGPGESYGYTFGSGTRLTVV.

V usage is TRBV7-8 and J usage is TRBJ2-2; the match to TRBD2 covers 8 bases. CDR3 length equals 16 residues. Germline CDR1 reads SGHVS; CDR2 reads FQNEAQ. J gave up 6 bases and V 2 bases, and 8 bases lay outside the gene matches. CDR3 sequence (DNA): TGTGCCAGCAGCTTACAAGAGGCGGGAGGCGCCGGGGAGCTGTTTTTT. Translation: CASSLQEAGGAGELFF.

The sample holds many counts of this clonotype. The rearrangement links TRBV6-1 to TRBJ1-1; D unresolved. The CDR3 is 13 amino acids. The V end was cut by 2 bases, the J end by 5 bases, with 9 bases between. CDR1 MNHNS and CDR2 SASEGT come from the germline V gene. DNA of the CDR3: TGTGCCAGCAGTGAATCTCCACGGACTGAAGCTTTCTTT. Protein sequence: CASSESPRTEAFF.

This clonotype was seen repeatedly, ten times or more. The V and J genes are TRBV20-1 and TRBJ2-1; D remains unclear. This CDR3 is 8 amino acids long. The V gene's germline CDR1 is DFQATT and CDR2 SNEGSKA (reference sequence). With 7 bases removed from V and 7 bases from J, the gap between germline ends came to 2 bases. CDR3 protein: CSVNEQFF. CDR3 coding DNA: TGCAGTGTTAATGAGCAGTTCTTC.

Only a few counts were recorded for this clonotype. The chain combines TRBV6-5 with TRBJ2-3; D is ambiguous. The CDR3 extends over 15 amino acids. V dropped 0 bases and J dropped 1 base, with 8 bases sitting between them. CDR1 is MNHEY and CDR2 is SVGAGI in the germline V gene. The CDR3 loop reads CASSYSIQGTDTQYF. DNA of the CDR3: TGTGCCAGCAGTTACTCGATCCAGGGCACAGATACGCAGTATTTT.

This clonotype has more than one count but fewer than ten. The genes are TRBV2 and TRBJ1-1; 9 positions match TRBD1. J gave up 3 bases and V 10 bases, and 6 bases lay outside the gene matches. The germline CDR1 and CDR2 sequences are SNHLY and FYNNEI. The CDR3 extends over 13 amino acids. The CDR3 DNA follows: TGTGCCACCCAGGGACAGGGAGACACTGAAGCTTTCTTT. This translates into CATQGQGDTEAFF.

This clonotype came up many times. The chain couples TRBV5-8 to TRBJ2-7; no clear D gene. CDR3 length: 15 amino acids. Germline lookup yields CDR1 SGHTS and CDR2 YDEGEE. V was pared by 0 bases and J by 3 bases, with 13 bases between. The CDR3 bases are TGTGCCAGCAGCTTGGTTCGGGCAGGTGACTACGAGCAGTACTTC. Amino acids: CASSLVRAGDYEQYF.

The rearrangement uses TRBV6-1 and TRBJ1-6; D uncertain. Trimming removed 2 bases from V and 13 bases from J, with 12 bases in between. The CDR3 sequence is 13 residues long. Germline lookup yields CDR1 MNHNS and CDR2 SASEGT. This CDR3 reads CASSETQGLPLHF. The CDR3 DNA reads TGTGCCAGCAGTGAAACCCAAGGGTTGCCCCTCCACTTT.

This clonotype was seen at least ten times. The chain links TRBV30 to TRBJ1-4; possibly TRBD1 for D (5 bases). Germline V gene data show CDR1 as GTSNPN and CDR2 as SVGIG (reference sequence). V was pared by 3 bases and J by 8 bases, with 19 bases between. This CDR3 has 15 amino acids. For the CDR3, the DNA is TGTGCCTGGAGACGCGAGTCTCCCAGGGAGGAAAAACTGTTTTTT. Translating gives CAWRRESPREEKLFF.

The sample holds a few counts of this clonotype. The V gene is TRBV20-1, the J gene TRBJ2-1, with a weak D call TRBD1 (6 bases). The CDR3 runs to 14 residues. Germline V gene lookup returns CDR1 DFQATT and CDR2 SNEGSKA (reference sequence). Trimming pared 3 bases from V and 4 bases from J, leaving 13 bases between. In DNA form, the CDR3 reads TGCAGTGCTAGGGACAGAGACCATTACAATGAGCAGTTCTTC. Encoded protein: CSARDRDHYNEQFF.

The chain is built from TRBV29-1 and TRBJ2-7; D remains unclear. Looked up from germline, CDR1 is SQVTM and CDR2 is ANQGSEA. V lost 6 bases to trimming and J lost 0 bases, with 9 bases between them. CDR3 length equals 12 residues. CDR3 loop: CSVRYSSYEQYF. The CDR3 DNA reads TGCAGCGTACGCTATAGCTCCTACGAGCAGTACTTC.

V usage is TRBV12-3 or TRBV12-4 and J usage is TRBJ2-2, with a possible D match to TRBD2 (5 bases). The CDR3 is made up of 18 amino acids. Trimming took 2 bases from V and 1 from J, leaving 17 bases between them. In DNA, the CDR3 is TGTGCCAGCAGTTTACCCCCTCTAGGGAGCAGGAACACCGGGGAGCTGTTTTTT. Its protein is CASSLPPLGSRNTGELFF.

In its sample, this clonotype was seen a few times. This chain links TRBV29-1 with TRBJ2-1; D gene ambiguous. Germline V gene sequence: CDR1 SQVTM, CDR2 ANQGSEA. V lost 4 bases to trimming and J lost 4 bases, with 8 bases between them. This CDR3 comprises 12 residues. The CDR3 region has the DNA TGCAGCGTTGCTCCGCAATACAATGAGCAGTTCTTC. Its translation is CSVAPQYNEQFF.

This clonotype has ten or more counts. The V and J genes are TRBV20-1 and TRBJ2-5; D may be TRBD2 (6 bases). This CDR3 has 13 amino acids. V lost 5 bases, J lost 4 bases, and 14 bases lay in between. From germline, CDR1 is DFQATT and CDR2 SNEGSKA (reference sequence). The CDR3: CSAAPGLRETQYF. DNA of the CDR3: TGCAGTGCTGCTCCCGGACTACGAGAGACCCAGTACTTC.

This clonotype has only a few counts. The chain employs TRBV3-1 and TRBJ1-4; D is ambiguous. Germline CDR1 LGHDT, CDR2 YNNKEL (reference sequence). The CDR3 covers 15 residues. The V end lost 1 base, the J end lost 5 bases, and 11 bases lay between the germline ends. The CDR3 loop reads CASSQGSAGNEKLFF. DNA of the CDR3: TGTGCCAGCAGCCAAGGGTCGGCAGGAAATGAAAAACTGTTTTTT.

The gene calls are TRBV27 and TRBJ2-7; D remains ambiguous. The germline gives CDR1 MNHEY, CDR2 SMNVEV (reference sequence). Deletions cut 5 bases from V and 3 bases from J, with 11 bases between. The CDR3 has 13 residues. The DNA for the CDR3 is TGTGCCAGCAGTAACCGAATCGACTACGAGCAGTACTTC. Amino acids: CASSNRIDYEQYF.

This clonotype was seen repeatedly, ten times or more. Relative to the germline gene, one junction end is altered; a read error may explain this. Here the CDR3 DNA reads TGTGCCAGCAGTTTAGGCTCCTACGAGCAGTACTTC. Residues: CASSLGSYEQYF. The chain is built from TRBV7-9 and TRBJ2-7, with unresolved D. The CDR3 spans 12 residues. In germline, CDR1 is SEHNR, CDR2 FQNEAQ (reference sequence).

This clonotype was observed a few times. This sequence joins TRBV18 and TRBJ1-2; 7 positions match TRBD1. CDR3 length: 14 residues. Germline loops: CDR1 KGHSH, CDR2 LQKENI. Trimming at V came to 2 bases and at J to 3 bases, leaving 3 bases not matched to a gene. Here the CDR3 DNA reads TGTGCCAGCTCACCAGGCAGGGGGGACTATGGCTACACCTTC. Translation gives CASSPGRGDYGYTF.

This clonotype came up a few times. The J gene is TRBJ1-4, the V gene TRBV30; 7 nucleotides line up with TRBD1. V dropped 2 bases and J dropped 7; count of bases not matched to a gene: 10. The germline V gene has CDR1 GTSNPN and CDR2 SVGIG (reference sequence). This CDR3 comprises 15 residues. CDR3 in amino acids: CAWSPSGGPGEKLFF. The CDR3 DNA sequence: TGTGCCTGGAGTCCTTCAGGGGGACCGGGTGAAAAACTGTTTTTT.

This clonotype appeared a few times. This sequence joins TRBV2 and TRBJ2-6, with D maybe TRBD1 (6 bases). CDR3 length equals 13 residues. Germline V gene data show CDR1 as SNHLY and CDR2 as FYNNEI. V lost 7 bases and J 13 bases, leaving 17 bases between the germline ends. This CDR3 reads CASKDGTPTVLTF. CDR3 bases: TGTGCCAGCAAAGACGGGACACCAACTGTCCTGACTTTC. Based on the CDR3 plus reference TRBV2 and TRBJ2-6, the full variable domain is EPEVTQTPSHQVTQMGQEVILRCVPISNHLYFYWYRQILGQKVEFLVSFYNNEISEKSEIFDDQFSVERPDGSNFTLKIRSTKLEDSAMYFCASKDGTPTVLTFGAGSRLTVL.

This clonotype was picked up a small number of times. CDR3 in DNA: TGTGCCAGCGCCTGGGGCCAGCCAGTCGATGAGCAGTTCTTC. Translating gives CASAWGQPVDEQFF. The rearrangement uses TRBV5-4 and TRBJ2-1, with D maybe TRBD1 (5 bases). From germline, CDR1 is SGHNT and CDR2 YYREEE (reference sequence). The V end lost 7 bases, the J end lost 8 bases, and 19 bases lay between the germline ends. The CDR3 is 14 residues long. The full variable domain, completed using reference TRBV5-4 and TRBJ2-1, is ETGVTQSPTHLIKTRGQQVTLRCSSQSGHNTVSWYQQALGQGPQFIFQYYREEENGRGNFPPRFSGLQFPNYSSELNVNALELDDSALYLCASAWGQPVDEQFFGPGTRLTVL.

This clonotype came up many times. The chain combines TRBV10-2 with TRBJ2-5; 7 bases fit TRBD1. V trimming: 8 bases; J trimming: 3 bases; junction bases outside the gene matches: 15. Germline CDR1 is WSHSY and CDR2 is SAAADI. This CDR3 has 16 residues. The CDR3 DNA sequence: TGCGCCAGCGGACCCCTCCTTGACAGGGCTGAAGAGACCCAGTACTTC. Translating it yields CASGPLLDRAEETQYF.

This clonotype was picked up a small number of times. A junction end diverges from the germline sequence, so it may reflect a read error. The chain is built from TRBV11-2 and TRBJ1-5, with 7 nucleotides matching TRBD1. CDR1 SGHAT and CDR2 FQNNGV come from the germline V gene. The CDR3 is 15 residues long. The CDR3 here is CASSLEGTAFQAQHF. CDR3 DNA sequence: TGTGCCAGCAGCTTAGAGGGGACAGCCTTTCAGGCCCAGCATTTT. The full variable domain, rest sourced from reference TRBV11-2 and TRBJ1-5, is EAGVAQSPRYKIIEKRQSVAFWCNPISGHATLYWYQQILGQGPKLLIQFQNNGVVDDSQLPKDRFSAERLKGVDSTLKIQPAKLEDSAVYLCASSLEGTAFQAQHFGDGTRLSIL.

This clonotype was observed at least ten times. The CDR3 bases are TGTGCCAGCAGTTTAAAACCCAAGAACACTGAAGCTTTCTTT. It is translated as CASSLKPKNTEAFF. The chain couples TRBV28 to TRBJ1-1; D not certain. The length of the CDR3 is 14 residues. V was pared by 2 bases and J by 1 base, with 8 bases between. Per the germline V gene, CDR1 is MDHEN and CDR2 is SYDVKM. The variable domain in full, with the rest retrieved from reference TRBV28 and TRBJ1-1, is DVKVTQSSRYLVKRTGEKVFLECVQDMDHENMFWYRQDPGLGLRLIYFSYDVKMKEKGDIPEGYSVSREKKERFSLILESASTNQTSMYLCASSLKPKNTEAFFGQGTRLTVV.

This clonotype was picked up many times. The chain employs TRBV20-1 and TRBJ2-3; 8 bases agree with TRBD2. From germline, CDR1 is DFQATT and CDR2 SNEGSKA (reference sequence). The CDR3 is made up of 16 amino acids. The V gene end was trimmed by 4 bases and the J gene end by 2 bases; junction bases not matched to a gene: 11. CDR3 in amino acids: CSAIIGAGDPTDTQYF. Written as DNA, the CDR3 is TGCAGTGCTATAATAGGAGCGGGGGACCCCACAGATACGCAGTATTTT.

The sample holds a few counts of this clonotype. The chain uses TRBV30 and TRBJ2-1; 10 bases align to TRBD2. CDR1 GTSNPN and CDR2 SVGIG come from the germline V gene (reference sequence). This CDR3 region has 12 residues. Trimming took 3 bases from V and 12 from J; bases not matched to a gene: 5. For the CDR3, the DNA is TGTGCCTGGAGGGCTAGCGGGAGTAGGCAGTTCTTC. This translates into CAWRASGSRQFF.

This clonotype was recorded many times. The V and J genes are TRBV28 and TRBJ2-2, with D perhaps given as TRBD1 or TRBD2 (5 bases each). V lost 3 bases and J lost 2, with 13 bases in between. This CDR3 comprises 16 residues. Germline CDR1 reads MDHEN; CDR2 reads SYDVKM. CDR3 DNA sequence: TGTGCCAGCAGTTTGCCCGCAGGGAGTAACACCGGGGAGCTGTTTTTT. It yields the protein CASSLPAGSNTGELFF.